This TCR beta chain was identified in a study of technical replicates of blood from several donors (dated by TCRdb to 2015 to 2018). A word on this clone: It has no known antigen specificity. No qualities accompany the bases; no much larger clone lies one base away.

The library was built by means of the immunoSEQ multiplex PCR assay. Not all clones reach the TCRdb copy of this immuneACCESS table, which keeps in-frame sequences only. Checked studies attribute under half of the gap to unresolved V genes and leave the rest unexplained. The sample profile shows tens of thousands of clones; over 85% of them were found once. The ten top clones hold about 2.9% of the sample. CDR1 and CDR2 are read off the germline V gene as SGHTA and FQGNSA. V loses 6 bases at its end and J loses 4 bases; junction bases beyond the gene matches: 10. From the cysteine through the phenylalanine, the CDR3 covers 16 amino acids. Just the 48-base CDR3 DNA is kept, in frame starting at base 1.

The sample comprised PBMCs. This clonotype originated in a human donor in good health. Some clones in this sample may be carry-over from other donors' samples. The V and J segments used are TRBV7-2 and TRBJ2-5; a stretch of 11 junction bases matches TRBD2. The sequence in DNA is TGTGCCAGCAGGGTTCGCCTAGCGGGGGGAGGAGAGACCCAGTACTTC. The encoded protein is CASRVRLAGGGETQYF.